These 12 T cell receptor beta chains were sequenced from one sample in a study of T cells in Graves' hyperthyroidism and ophthalmopathy. There were TCR beta CDR3 regions amplified from RNA transcripts. Carried out on the TCR CDR3, a first-round RT-PCR used the HTBI primer set. In TCRdb, the multiplex PCR reads were re-called with MiXCR into one record per CDR3 protein. The table lists approximately 620,000 distinct CDR3 sequences, 15% to 20% of them singletons, with less than 3.5% in the top ten. The sample was blood. The origin of the receptors is a woman aged 40 to 55 with Graves' ophthalmopathy.

This clonotype was seen a handful of times. At one of its ends the junction is not consistent with the germline gene, which may arise from a read error. This CDR3 is CASSPGRYKQYF. CDR3 sequence (DNA): TGTGCCAGCTCTCCGGGACGCTACAAGCAGTACTTC. This chain uses TRBV7-9 with TRBJ2-7, with D perhaps being TRBD1 or TRBD2 (5 bases each). CDR1 is SEHNR, CDR2 FQNEAQ, per germline (reference sequence). CDR3 size: 12 residues.

V is TRBV27 and J is TRBJ1-1; unclear D gene. V was trimmed by 6 bases and J by 3 bases, leaving 11 bases between them. There are 13 residues in the CDR3. Germline CDR1 and CDR2: MNHEY and SMNVEV (reference sequence). CDR3 residues: CASRNEGYTEAFF. CDR3 nucleotide sequence: TGTGCCAGCAGGAACGAGGGTTACACTGAAGCTTTCTTT.

In its sample, this clonotype was seen many times. The chain is built from TRBV3-1 and TRBJ1-6; tentatively, D is TRBD1 (5 bases). The CDR3 is made up of 15 amino acids. The germline V and J ends were trimmed by 0 bases and 7 bases, with 10 bases remaining between them. Germline CDR1 is LGHDT and CDR2 is YNNKEL (reference sequence). For the CDR3, the DNA is TGTGCCAGCAGCCAAGATGTGGGGGGAAATTCACCCCTCCACTTT. Translating it yields CASSQDVGGNSPLHF.

Here the CDR3 reads CASSTQRDTGELFF. The CDR3, as DNA: TGTGCCAGTAGTACTCAGCGGGACACCGGGGAGCTGTTTTTT. The gene calls are TRBV19 and TRBJ2-2; possibly TRBD2 for D (6 bases). In germline, CDR1 is LNHDA, CDR2 SQIVND (reference sequence). The ends were cut back, 4 bases at V and 3 bases at J, with 9 bases in the middle. CDR3 size: 14 residues.

There are many counts of this clonotype. The chain couples TRBV3-1 to TRBJ1-4, with a tentative D call TRBD1 (5 bases). Germline CDR1 reads LGHDT; CDR2 reads YNNKEL (reference sequence). V lost 0 bases and J lost 5, with 10 bases in between. The CDR3 contains 15 residues. CDR3: CASSQEGGSNEKLFF. The CDR3 DNA is TGTGCCAGCAGCCAAGAGGGGGGGTCAAATGAAAAACTGTTTTTT. The variable domain in full, with the rest retrieved from reference TRBV3-1 and TRBJ1-4, is DTAVSQTPKYLVTQMGNDKSIKCEQNLGHDTMYWYKQDSKKFLKIMFSYNNKELIINETVPNRFSPKSPDKAHLNLHINSLELGDSAVYFCASSQEGGSNEKLFFGSGTQLSVL.

This clonotype was recorded at least ten times. The genes are TRBV20-1 and TRBJ1-2; 10 bases agree with TRBD1. Unmatched junction bases numbered 4, after V lost 5 bases and J lost 4 bases. CDR1 and CDR2 from the germline V gene are DFQATT and SNEGSKA (reference sequence). This CDR3 spans 13 amino acids. CDR3 DNA: TGCAGTGCTCTGGACAGGGGGTCCTATGGCTACACCTTC. This translates into CSALDRGSYGYTF.

At least ten counts were recorded for this clonotype. This chain uses TRBV29-1 with TRBJ2-1; TRBD2 agrees at 12 bases. V was pared by 6 bases and J by 9 bases, with 18 bases of the junction left unmatched. This CDR3 spans 17 amino acids. Germline CDR1 reads SQVTM; CDR2 reads ANQGSEA. This CDR3 is CSVSGSSGRAVSVEQFF. In DNA form, the CDR3 reads TGCAGCGTCTCAGGGTCTAGCGGGAGGGCCGTTTCTGTTGAGCAGTTCTTC.

This chain connects TRBV6-1 to TRBJ2-3; 10 bases agree with TRBD2. CDR1 is MNHNS and CDR2 is SASEGT in the germline V gene. With V trimmed by 6 bases and J by 4 bases, 7 bases remained unmatched. CDR3 length: 15 amino acids. CDR3 loop: CASRRSSGGADTQYF. For the CDR3, the DNA is TGTGCCAGCAGAAGATCTAGCGGGGGAGCAGATACGCAGTATTTT.

The chain carries TRBV6-2 or TRBV6-3 and TRBJ2-3, with a possible D match to TRBD2 (6 bases). Germline V lookup: CDR1 MNHEY, CDR2 SVGEGT. CDR3 length: 17 residues. V was pared by 4 bases and J by 3 bases, with 20 bases between. The CDR3 loop reads CASSSLLRGFQTDTQYF. CDR3 in DNA: TGTGCCAGCAGTTCCCTACTTCGGGGGTTTCAGACAGATACGCAGTATTTT.

This clonotype showed up just a few times. The chain joins TRBV20-1 to TRBJ2-1; 12 positions agree with TRBD2. V lost 3 bases and J lost 5; bases outside the gene matches: 8. The CDR3 contains 16 residues. The V gene's germline CDR1 is DFQATT and CDR2 SNEGSKA (reference sequence). CDR3 nucleotides: TGCAGTGCTAGCATCCCGACTAGCGGGGGACACAATGAGCAGTTCTTC. This sequence encodes CSASIPTSGGHNEQFF.

This clonotype was found a few times. V and J are TRBV7-9 and TRBJ2-5; D is possibly TRBD2 (5 bases). The V gene's germline CDR1 is SEHNR and CDR2 FQNEAQ (reference sequence). The CDR3 loop spans 14 amino acids. The V end was cut by 2 bases, the J end by 5 bases, with 12 bases between. CDR3 amino acids: CASSLSVGGETQYF. The CDR3, as DNA: TGTGCCAGCAGCTTATCGGTGGGCGGGGAGACCCAGTACTTC.

In its sample, this clonotype was seen a few times. The V and J genes are TRBV2 and TRBJ2-3; D perhaps matches TRBD2 (5 bases). V lost 2 bases, J lost 4 bases, and 10 bases lay in between. Germline V gene sequence: CDR1 SNHLY, CDR2 FYNNEI. There are 14 residues in the CDR3. This CDR3 is CASSEMRAPDTQYF. The CDR3 DNA reads as TGTGCCAGCAGTGAAATGAGGGCCCCAGATACGCAGTATTTT. Drawing the rest from reference TRBV2 and TRBJ2-3, the complete variable domain is EPEVTQTPSHQVTQMGQEVILRCVPISNHLYFYWYRQILGQKVEFLVSFYNNEISEKSEIFDDQFSVERPDGSNFTLKIRSTKLEDSAMYFCASSEMRAPDTQYFGPGTRLTVL.